The next 22 T cell receptor beta chains were all read from a single sample in a study of early T cells in non-severe SARS-CoV-2 infection. TCRdb itself ran the 5' RACE reads through MiXCR, one entry per CDR3 protein. The table has 48,000 or so distinct CDR3 sequences, more than 5.5% seen once. Source: whole blood, taken at baseline. The receptor set was obtained from an adult who was a healthcare worker with PCR-confirmed SARS-CoV-2 infection or an uninfected control (not recorded which).

Ten or more counts support this clonotype. The chain carries TRBV11-2 and TRBJ2-4; 8 bases map to TRBD1. Germline CDR1 and CDR2: SGHAT and FQNNGV. The V segment lost 7 bases and the J segment 7 bases; nucleotides outside the gene matches: 9. The length of the CDR3 is 14 residues. The CDR3 spells CASNGARGRNIQYF. The CDR3 DNA reads as TGTGCCAGCAACGGGGCCAGGGGGCGGAACATTCAGTACTTC.

This clonotype has only one observation. A much bigger clone sits one base away, suggesting this may be a read error. The V call is TRBV12-3 or TRBV12-4, the J call TRBJ2-3; D is unresolved. Gene TRBJ1-5 matches the end of the DNA better, so the J call may be wrong. This CDR3 is 12 amino acids long. As DNA, the CDR3 is TGTGCCAGCAGTTTGGCTCCAGATACGCAGCATTTT. Its protein is CASSLAPDTQHF.

This clonotype was observed many times. The gene calls are TRBV6-2 or TRBV6-3 and TRBJ1-2; D ambiguous. V shed 7 bases and J shed 3 bases, with 12 bases lying between them. The CDR3 totals 13 residues. Germline values: CDR1 MNHEY, CDR2 SVGEGT. In DNA, the CDR3 is TGTGCCAGCACCGTCGACGGATACTATGGCTACACCTTC. Translation: CASTVDGYYGYTF.

This clonotype was observed many times. The rearrangement joins TRBV5-4 to TRBJ1-3; D perhaps matches TRBD1 (5 bases). Per the germline V gene, CDR1 is SGHNT and CDR2 is YYREEE (reference sequence). The CDR3 totals 15 residues. V was shortened by 6 bases and J by 2 bases, with 15 bases between the two germline ends. The chain's CDR3 is CASTIRGSAGNTIYF. DNA of the CDR3: TGTGCCAGCACCATAAGGGGATCCGCTGGAAACACCATATATTTT.

The chain couples TRBV5-4 to TRBJ2-1; D is unclear. With 5 bases removed from V and 7 bases from J, the gap between germline ends came to 16 bases. CDR1 SGHNT and CDR2 YYREEE come from the germline V gene (reference sequence). The CDR3 has 14 amino acids. CDR3 residues: CASRPRSSLNEQFF. The CDR3 region has the DNA TGTGCCAGCAGGCCCCGGAGTAGCTTGAATGAGCAGTTCTTC.

This rearrangement joins TRBV11-3 to TRBJ2-1, with D possibly matching TRBD1 (6 bases). Germline V gene sequence: CDR1 SGHNT, CDR2 YENEEA. Trimming stripped 2 bases from V and 4 bases from J, with 9 bases between. This CDR3 region has 14 residues. CDR3 amino acids: CASSLSGTYNEQFF. DNA for the CDR3: TGTGCCAGCAGCTTATCCGGGACATACAATGAGCAGTTCTTC.

This clonotype has ten or more counts. V and J are TRBV3-2 and TRBJ2-2; the DNA was not compared with TRBD1, the D call given in the table. TRBV3-2 is assigned pseudogene status. This CDR3 region has 17 residues. The CDR3 DNA reads TGTGCCAGCAGCCAAGATCCCAGGGGGGCGAACACCGGGGAGCTGTTTTTT. Amino acid sequence: CASSQDPRGANTGELFF.

This clonotype was seen many times. This chain uses TRBV7-8 with TRBJ2-7; no reliable D call. This CDR3 comprises 14 residues. Looked up from germline, CDR1 is SGHVS and CDR2 is FQNEAQ. V was pared by 5 bases and J by 4 bases, with 15 bases between. This CDR3 is CASSLLPFGYEQYF. In DNA form, the CDR3 reads TGTGCCAGCAGCCTCCTCCCGTTCGGGTACGAGCAGTACTTC.

This clonotype has ten or more counts. V and J are TRBV6-2 or TRBV6-3 and TRBJ2-7, with 10 bases lining up with TRBD1. V was clipped by 6 bases and J by 4 bases; unmatched bases: 9. This CDR3 has 15 residues. Germline-derived CDR1 and CDR2 are MNHEY and SVGEGT. The CDR3 spells CASSVLGQGIYEQYF. In DNA, the CDR3 is TGTGCCAGCAGCGTACTGGGACAGGGGATATACGAGCAGTACTTC.

This clonotype turned up a few times. The rearrangement joins TRBV13 to TRBJ2-7, with D perhaps matching TRBD2 (6 bases). Trimming took 3 bases from V and 2 from J, leaving 14 bases between them. The CDR3 is made up of 15 amino acids. CDR1 and CDR2 (germline): PRHDT, FYEKMQ (reference sequence). The CDR3 loop reads CASSFSGTPPYEQYF. Written as DNA, the CDR3 is TGTGCCAGCAGCTTCTCCGGGACTCCCCCCTACGAGCAGTACTTC.

This clonotype has at least ten counts. The rearrangement uses TRBV19 and TRBJ1-5; D uncertain. The CDR3 totals 13 residues. Germline loops: CDR1 LNHDA, CDR2 SQIVND (reference sequence). V dropped 5 bases and J dropped 4 bases, with 9 bases sitting between them. The CDR3 sequence: CASSVDPNQPQHF. The CDR3 DNA follows: TGTGCCAGTAGTGTGGATCCAAATCAGCCCCAGCATTTT.

The chain has TRBV5-1 and TRBJ1-1, with 8 bases matching TRBD1. The CDR3 extends over 16 amino acids. Trimming cost V 4 bases and J 4 bases; bases outside gene matches: 12. The germline gives CDR1 SGHRS, CDR2 YFSETQ. CDR3 DNA sequence: TGCGCCAGCAGCCCCCGAACAGGGGGGCCGGCCACTGAAGCTTTCTTT. Protein product: CASSPRTGGPATEAFF.

The chain employs TRBV5-1 and TRBJ1-6; TRBD1 matches at 8 bases. This CDR3 comprises 15 residues. The germline CDR1 and CDR2 sequences are SGHRS and YFSETQ. Germline trimming cut 2 bases from V and 7 bases from J; bases unmatched to any gene: 5. As DNA, the CDR3 is TGCGCCAGCAGCTTAAGGACAGGGACCAATTCACCCCTCCACTTT. The encoded protein is CASSLRTGTNSPLHF.

The table lists this clonotype with many counts. V is TRBV29-1 and J is TRBJ2-5; unclear D gene. The germline CDR1 and CDR2 sequences are SQVTM and ANQGSEA. The CDR3 is 13 residues long. The V end lost 0 bases, the J end lost 4 bases, and 9 bases lay between the germline ends. The CDR3 is CSVEEVLGETQYF. The CDR3 DNA sequence: TGCAGCGTTGAAGAGGTCCTGGGAGAGACCCAGTACTTC.

This clonotype was seen repeatedly, ten times or more. This chain links TRBV20-1 with TRBJ2-7; 9 bases agree with TRBD1. This CDR3 comprises 13 residues. Germline CDR1 DFQATT, CDR2 SNEGSKA (reference sequence). J gave up 6 bases and V 5 bases, and 8 bases lay outside the gene matches. This CDR3 reads CSAPPGQGFEQYF. The CDR3 DNA follows: TGCAGTGCTCCCCCGGGACAGGGTTTCGAGCAGTACTTC.

This clonotype was observed many times. The V and J genes are TRBV7-6 and TRBJ2-3, with no clear D. Germline CDR1 and CDR2: SGHVS and FNYEAQ. Trimming stripped 3 bases from V and 0 bases from J, with 4 bases between. This CDR3 is 13 amino acids long. CDR3 loop: CASSLGSTDTQYF. DNA for the CDR3: TGTGCCAGCAGCTTGGGGAGCACAGATACGCAGTATTTT.

The chain joins TRBV11-2 to TRBJ1-1; weak D call: TRBD1 (6 bases). Looked up from germline, CDR1 is SGHAT and CDR2 is FQNNGV. V shed 3 bases and J shed 1 base, with 9 bases lying between them. CDR3 length: 14 residues. CDR3 nucleotide sequence: TGTGCCAGCAGCTTCCGGGGGGCGAACACTGAAGCTTTCTTT. Its translation is CASSFRGANTEAFF.

This clonotype was counted between two and nine times. V is TRBV7-9 and J is TRBJ1-3; D uncertain. CDR3 length equals 15 residues. The V end was cut by 0 bases, the J end by 2 bases, with 8 bases between. Germline lookup yields CDR1 SEHNR and CDR2 FQNEAQ (reference sequence). CDR3 in amino acids: CASSLAASTGNTIYF. The CDR3 nucleotides read TGTGCCAGCAGCTTAGCCGCATCGACTGGAAACACCATATATTTT.

This clonotype was seen many times. The V and J genes are TRBV10-3 and TRBJ2-3; 7 bases fit TRBD2. Unmatched junction bases numbered 3, after V lost 4 bases and J lost 2 bases. In germline, CDR1 is ENHRY, CDR2 SYGVKD. The CDR3 has 14 residues. Here the CDR3 reads CAISASGDTDTQYF. CDR3 in DNA: TGTGCCATCAGTGCTAGCGGAGACACAGATACGCAGTATTTT.

The genes are TRBV24-1 and TRBJ2-1; 10 bases are shared with TRBD2. The germline V gene has CDR1 KGHDR and CDR2 SFDVKD. The CDR3 sequence is 15 residues long. J gave up 9 bases and V 5 bases, and 9 bases lay outside the gene matches. The CDR3: CATSVPSGSTTEQFF. The CDR3 nucleotides read TGTGCCACCAGTGTTCCTAGCGGGAGTACTACTGAGCAGTTCTTC.

This clonotype was picked up a small number of times. The chain joins TRBV10-3 to TRBJ1-6; D not resolved. Germline V gene sequence: CDR1 ENHRY, CDR2 SYGVKD. This CDR3 has 14 residues. The V gene lost 6 bases and the J gene lost 12 bases, with 18 bases spanning the gap. CDR3: CAISPGSQVGPLHF. CDR3 nucleotide sequence: TGTGCCATCAGCCCCGGGAGTCAAGTTGGACCCCTCCACTTT.

This clonotype was seen more than once but under ten times. The chain has TRBV7-8 and TRBJ1-1; the D gene is possibly TRBD1 (5 bases). The germline V and J ends were trimmed by 6 bases and 4 bases, with 12 bases remaining between them. This CDR3 region has 13 residues. CDR1 and CDR2 (germline): SGHVS, FQNEAQ. For the CDR3, the DNA is TGTGCCAGCAGACGAGGGACGACCACTGAAGCTTTCTTT. Translated, it gives CASRRGTTTEAFF.